The clone carrying this TCR beta chain showed up many times. Its antigen is still unknown. The sequenced fragment ends 3 residues before the CDR3 boundary, so the rest is inferred from the germline J gene. Germline V gene sequence: CDR1 SNHLY, CDR2 FYNNEI. J was trimmed by 0 bases and V by 6 bases; bases with no gene match: 8. There are 15 residues in the CDR3. This entry comes from a study of T cell clonality in common variable immunodeficiency. TCRdb's table, derived via immunoSEQ multiplex PCR, lists solely in-frame clones and lacks some. The sample was found to contain roughly 42,000 clones, and every one recurs. Patients and controls were mostly of Caucasian heritage. General study points: CVID subjects had higher TCRbeta clonality than healthy controls, most marked in about a third. In common variable immunodeficiency, TCR beta chains reportedly carried fewer deletions and N-nucleotide insertions.

The sequence derives from a human donor with common variable immunodeficiency. The specimen sequenced was peripheral blood mononuclear cells. The chain has TRBV2 and TRBJ2-7; 7 bases align to TRBD1. The CDR3 DNA, read in part, is TGTGCCAGCAGCAAAAACCGGGACAGCTCCTACGAG. It codes for CASSKNRDSSYE. The CDR3 in full is CASSKNRDSSYEQYF. Complete variable domain (other parts from reference TRBV2 and TRBJ2-7): EPEVTQTPSHQVTQMGQEVILRCVPISNHLYFYWYRQILGQKVEFLVSFYNNEISEKSEIFDDQFSVERPDGSNFTLKIRSTKLEDSAMYFCASSKNRDSSYEQYFGPGTRLTVT.